The 31 T cell receptor beta chains below come from one sample, sequenced in a study of post-analysis software for immune sequencing data. General observations from the study: About five TRBV segments appeared more often in patients than in controls, and TRBV5-6, TRBV5-1 and TRBV20-1 were among these.

These receptors have no identified antigens. The TCR beta cDNA libraries contained unique molecular identifiers. MiXCR was run by TCRdb on the PCR reads, yielding one entry per CDR3 protein. The sample holds roughly 800,000 distinct CDR3 sequences, 35% to 55% seen once. The specimen sequenced was blood. The source is a girl aged 10 to 17 with multiple sclerosis.

This chain connects TRBV6-5 to TRBJ1-2, with 7 nucleotides matching TRBD1. The germline CDR1 and CDR2 sequences are MNHEY and SVGAGI. Germline trimming cut 0 bases from V and 8 bases from J; bases unmatched to any gene: 15. The CDR3 length is 17 residues. CDR3 sequence reads: CASSYSKLGTDGYGYTF. The CDR3, as DNA: TGTGCCAGCAGTTACTCGAAATTGGGGACAGATGGCTACGGCTACACCTTC.

V usage is TRBV11-3 and J usage is TRBJ1-1; tentatively, D is TRBD1 (6 bases). This CDR3 has 16 residues. Germline assignment: CDR1 SGHNT and CDR2 YENEEA. The germline V and J ends were trimmed by 7 bases and 0 bases, with 18 bases remaining between them. The DNA of the CDR3 is TGTGCCAGCACCTACCCAATCACAGGGATGAACACTGAAGCTTTCTTT. This translates into CASTYPITGMNTEAFF.

This clonotype has only a few counts. The gene calls are TRBV7-2 and TRBJ1-2; TRBD1 might be the D (5 bases). This CDR3 spans 15 amino acids. The germline gives CDR1 SGHTA, CDR2 FQGNSA. Trimming removed 5 bases at V and 4 bases at J, with 17 bases between. CDR3 DNA: TGTGCCAGCAGCCCCCCGGGAGGGGAAGGCTATGGCTACACCTTC. It is translated as CASSPPGGEGYGYTF.

J is TRBJ2-5 and V is TRBV5-1, with 7 bases lining up with TRBD1. From germline, CDR1 is SGHRS and CDR2 YFSETQ. The CDR3 runs 13 residues. Trimming cost V 7 bases and J 7 bases; bases outside gene matches: 10. CDR3 coding DNA: TGCGCCAGCTTCGGGACAGCCCCGGTGACCCAGTACTTC. It encodes CASFGTAPVTQYF. Supplemented by reference TRBV5-1 and TRBJ2-5, the full variable domain reads KAGVTQTPRYLIKTRGQQVTLSCSPISGHRSVSWYQQTPGQGLQFLFEYFSETQRNKGNFPGRFSGRQFSNSRSEMNVSTLELGDSALYLCASFGTAPVTQYFGPGTRLLVL.

The CDR3 DNA reads as TGCGCCAGCAGCCCCCATGCTAGCGGGAAGGCAGATACGCAGTATTTT. Protein sequence: CASSPHASGKADTQYF. The genes are TRBV5-1 and TRBJ2-3; TRBD2 agrees at 9 bases. Germline trimming cut 4 bases from V and 4 bases from J; bases unmatched to any gene: 10. The CDR3 is made up of 16 amino acids. Per the germline V gene, CDR1 is SGHRS and CDR2 is YFSETQ.

With regard to this clonotype: This may be a read error, as it is one base from a much larger clone. The rearrangement joins TRBV7-6 to TRBJ2-7; perhaps TRBD1 as D (6 bases). The J call may be incorrect, as the DNA end agrees better with TRBJ2-5. The CDR3 is made up of 12 amino acids. CDR1 and CDR2 from the germline V gene are SGHVS and FNYEAQ. CDR3 loop: CASSSQGQTQYF. The DNA of the CDR3 is TGTGCCAGCAGCTCCCAGGGGCAGACCCAGTACTTC.

V gene TRBV9 combines with J gene TRBJ2-3, with D possibly matching TRBD1 (6 bases). V lost 0 bases, J lost 1 base, and 12 bases lay in between. Germline V gives CDR1 SGDLS, CDR2 YYNGEE. This CDR3 has 16 amino acids. In DNA, the CDR3 is TGTGCCAGCAGCGTAGAGGGGGTTGGCGGCACAGATACGCAGTATTTT. Amino acids: CASSVEGVGGTDTQYF.

The rearrangement joins TRBV7-2 to TRBJ1-5, with a tentative D call TRBD1 (5 bases). V was pared by 1 base and J by 6 bases, with 16 bases between. Germline V lookup: CDR1 SGHTA, CDR2 FQGNSA. CDR3 length: 16 amino acids. CDR3 DNA sequence: TGTGCCAGCAGCTTAGATGGTAATCCGGGGGGTCAGCCCCAGCATTTT. Translation gives CASSLDGNPGGQPQHF.

The chain carries TRBV30 and TRBJ2-1; 11 bases map to TRBD2. CDR1 and CDR2 (germline): GTSNPN, SVGIG (reference sequence). The CDR3 is 16 amino acids. CDR3 residues: CASEGGTSGAYNEQFF. In DNA form, the CDR3 reads TGTGCATCCGAAGGGGGGACTAGCGGTGCCTACAATGAGCAGTTCTTC. Supplemented by reference TRBV30 and TRBJ2-1, the full variable domain reads SQTIHQWPATLVQPVGSPLSLECTVEGTSNPNLYWYRQAAGRGLQLLFYSVGIGQISSEVPQNLSASRPQDRQFILSSKKLLLSDSGFYLCASEGGTSGAYNEQFFGPGTRLTVL.

The V and J genes are TRBV9 and TRBJ2-1, with 14 bases that match TRBD2. The CDR3 is made up of 19 amino acids. CDR1 is SGDLS and CDR2 is YYNGEE in the germline V gene. V dropped 0 bases and J dropped 7; count of bases not matched to a gene: 12. The CDR3 nucleotides read TGTGCCAGCAGCGTAGGCCTGGGACTAGCGGGAGCCCAGGGGAATGAGCAGTTCTTC. Amino acids: CASSVGLGLAGAQGNEQFF.

This clonotype was seen only once. The V call is TRBV12-3 or TRBV12-4, the J call TRBJ2-5, with a tentative D call TRBD2 (6 bases). There are 14 residues in the CDR3. V was trimmed by 8 bases and J by 7 bases, leaving 20 bases between them. CDR3 bases: TGTGCCAGCGGCGACCCAGGAGGGGCCGGGACCCAGTACTTC. Amino acid sequence: CASGDPGGAGTQYF.

V and J are TRBV20-1 and TRBJ2-1; D remains ambiguous. The CDR3 spans 12 residues. Trimming stripped 7 bases from V and 5 bases from J, with 12 bases between. Germline CDR1 and CDR2: DFQATT and SNEGSKA (reference sequence). CDR3 in DNA: TGCAGTGTTGGTGGGCTTAACAATGAGCAGTTCTTC. Protein product: CSVGGLNNEQFF.

The J gene is TRBJ2-7, the V gene TRBV20-1; the D call may be TRBD1 or TRBD2 (5 bases each). The germline CDR1 and CDR2 sequences are DFQATT and SNEGSKA (reference sequence). The CDR3 has 13 amino acids. The CDR3 loop is CSAGTLGPYEQYF. CDR3 sequence (DNA): TGCAGCGCCGGGACGTTGGGACCCTACGAGCAGTACTTC.

The chain combines TRBV12-3 or TRBV12-4 with TRBJ2-4; 8 nucleotides line up with TRBD2. V was clipped by 5 bases and J by 2 bases; unmatched bases: 8. The CDR3 extends over 16 amino acids. The DNA of the CDR3 is TGTGCCAGCAGTAAGTCGGGAGGGCCCTCCAAAAACATTCAGTACTTC. Translation gives CASSKSGGPSKNIQYF.

CDR3 amino acids: CASSLGTDYNEQFF. The CDR3 DNA follows: TGCGCCAGCAGCTTGGGGACCGACTACAATGAGCAGTTCTTC. The genes are TRBV5-1 and TRBJ2-1; D remains ambiguous. The V end was cut by 0 bases, the J end by 3 bases, with 7 bases between. The length of the CDR3 is 14 residues. Germline CDR1 SGHRS, CDR2 YFSETQ.

CDR3 in DNA: TGTGCCAGCAGCCTGAACCCGGGGCAGCAAGAGACCCAGTACTTC. This translates into CASSLNPGQQETQYF. The V gene is TRBV4-2, the J gene TRBJ2-5; D might be TRBD1 or TRBD2, each matching 5 bases. V was pared by 4 bases and J by 2 bases, with 14 bases between. The CDR3 has 15 amino acids. Germline V gives CDR1 LGHNA, CDR2 YNFKEQ.

The chain has TRBV7-2 and TRBJ2-7; D call uncertain. Judging by the DNA end, TRBJ2-5 fits better; the J call may be wrong. This CDR3 has 13 residues. Per germline, CDR1 SGHTA and CDR2 FQGNSA. The CDR3 sequence: CADEGPWAETQYF. The CDR3 coding sequence is TGTGCCGACGAAGGTCCTTGGGCGGAGACCCAGTACTTC.

The sample holds a few counts of this clonotype. The gene calls are TRBV29-1 and TRBJ2-7; D tentatively fits TRBD1 or TRBD2 (5 bases each). The V end was cut by 4 bases, the J end by 1 base, with 20 bases between. CDR3 size: 16 residues. The V gene's germline CDR1 is SQVTM and CDR2 ANQGSEA. The CDR3 DNA is TGCAGCGTTGGCTACCTGGGACCGAAAGTTTCCTACGAGCAGTACTTC. It is translated as CSVGYLGPKVSYEQYF.

This clonotype has just one count. V gene TRBV11-3 combines with J gene TRBJ2-4; 10 nucleotides agree with TRBD1. The CDR3 totals 18 residues. Looked up from germline, CDR1 is SGHNT and CDR2 is YENEEA. J gave up 2 bases and V 6 bases, and 13 bases lay outside the gene matches. The CDR3 nucleotides read TGTGCCAGCAGTTTTATGGGACAGGGGAGCTTAACCAAAAACATTCAGTACTTC. This codes for CASSFMGQGSLTKNIQYF.

The rearrangement joins TRBV20-1 to TRBJ2-1, with a possible D match to TRBD2 (6 bases). The germline V and J ends were trimmed by 1 base and 3 bases, with 7 bases remaining between them. The CDR3 consists of 13 residues. In germline, CDR1 is DFQATT, CDR2 SNEGSKA (reference sequence). The DNA of the CDR3 is TGCAGTGCTAGAGGACTAGACTACAATGAGCAGTTCTTC. This encodes CSARGLDYNEQFF.

The chain has TRBV6-2 or TRBV6-3 and TRBJ1-1; TRBD1 matches at 8 bases. The CDR3 length is 13 residues. Germline trimming cut 7 bases from V and 1 base from J; bases unmatched to any gene: 2. Germline V gene sequence: CDR1 MNHEY, CDR2 SVGEGT. This CDR3 is CASNRGSNTEAFF. CDR3 nucleotides: TGTGCCAGCAACAGGGGGTCGAACACTGAAGCTTTCTTT.

The rearrangement uses TRBV15 and TRBJ2-4; D is undetermined. The CDR3 totals 14 residues. Germline V CDR1 and CDR2: LNHNV, YYDKDF (reference sequence). The V end lost 1 base, the J end lost 0 bases, and 4 bases lay between the germline ends. In DNA form, the CDR3 reads TGTGCCACCAGCAGAGGCCTAGCCAAAAACATTCAGTACTTC. Its protein product is CATSRGLAKNIQYF.

This chain connects TRBV5-1 to TRBJ2-1, with 7 nucleotides matching TRBD1. V lost 3 bases, J lost 3 bases, and 9 bases stayed unmatched. CDR1 SGHRS and CDR2 YFSETQ come from the germline V gene. The CDR3 is made up of 16 amino acids. The CDR3 here is CASSWEGGWGYNEQFF. In DNA, the CDR3 is TGCGCCAGCAGCTGGGAAGGGGGCTGGGGCTACAATGAGCAGTTCTTC.

This chain uses TRBV12-5 with TRBJ2-5, with TRBD1 as a possible D gene (6 bases). Trimming removed 5 bases from V and 2 bases from J, with 24 bases in between. CDR1 is LGHNT and CDR2 is FRNRAP in the germline V gene. This CDR3 contains 18 residues. The CDR3 loop reads CASGPDNWGPLGQETQYF. As DNA, the CDR3 is TGTGCTAGTGGTCCCGACAACTGGGGGCCATTAGGACAAGAGACCCAGTACTTC. The full variable domain, in which reference TRBV12-5 and TRBJ2-5 provide the parts outside the CDR3, is DARVTQTPRHKVTEMGQEVTMRCQPILGHNTVFWYRQTMMQGLELLAYFRNRAPLDDSGMPKDRFSAEMPDATLATLKIQPSEPRDSAVYFCASGPDNWGPLGQETQYFGPGTRLLVL.

The genes are TRBV9 and TRBJ2-4; either TRBD1 or TRBD2 may supply D (6 bases each). In germline, CDR1 is SGDLS, CDR2 YYNGEE. The CDR3 runs 18 residues. Trimming removed 4 bases at V and 3 bases at J, with 23 bases between. The CDR3 here is CASSSHVRGGEGKNIQYF. The CDR3 nucleotides read TGTGCCAGCAGCTCACACGTCAGGGGCGGGGAAGGCAAAAACATTCAGTACTTC.

The chain recombines TRBV29-1 with TRBJ1-2; 9 bases line up with TRBD1. Losses at the gene ends were 3 bases for V and 6 bases for J; bases not matched to a gene: 17. Germline V gene data show CDR1 as SQVTM and CDR2 as ANQGSEA. This CDR3 has 17 residues. CDR3 protein: CSVEAWGQGEVENGYTF. The CDR3 DNA follows: TGCAGCGTTGAGGCTTGGGGACAGGGAGAAGTTGAGAATGGCTACACCTTC.

The rearrangement links TRBV6-2 or TRBV6-3 to TRBJ2-1; D uncertain. This CDR3 has 11 amino acids. V lost 2 bases and J 13 bases, leaving 9 bases between the germline ends. Germline-derived CDR1 and CDR2 are MNHEY and SVGEGT. The CDR3 spells CASSYGLRQFF. The CDR3 DNA reads as TGTGCCAGCAGTTACGGGTTACGCCAGTTCTTC.

The CDR3 coding sequence is TGTGCCAGCAGCCCGGGGCAGAAACTGTTTTTT. It codes for CASSPGQKLFF. V is TRBV12-3 or TRBV12-4 and J is TRBJ1-4; the D gene is possibly TRBD1 (5 bases). The length of the CDR3 is 11 residues. Between the trimmed V and J ends, which lost 6 bases and 11 bases, there was a span of 10 bases.

The genes are TRBV15 and TRBJ2-4, with D perhaps TRBD2 (5 bases). CDR3 size: 18 residues. V was clipped by 1 base and J by 3 bases, with 19 bases between them. Germline CDR1 reads LNHNV; CDR2 reads YYDKDF (reference sequence). The CDR3 DNA is TGTGCCACCAGCAGAGCGCTTAAGGGAGTCTTGGGCAAAAACATTCAGTACTTC. It is translated as CATSRALKGVLGKNIQYF.

This clonotype occurred a few times. The V and J genes are TRBV12-3 or TRBV12-4 and TRBJ1-2, with a tentative D call TRBD1 (5 bases). The CDR3 runs 14 residues. Trimming pared 3 bases from V and 6 bases from J, leaving 14 bases between. CDR3 loop: CASSLGQLNDGYTF. CDR3 in DNA: TGTGCCAGCAGTTTGGGGCAGCTCAATGATGGCTACACCTTC.

This clonotype came up a few times. V gene TRBV5-1 combines with J gene TRBJ2-5, with no clear D. V was clipped by 0 bases and J by 2 bases, with 14 bases between them. The V gene's germline CDR1 is SGHRS and CDR2 YFSETQ. The CDR3 runs 16 residues. In DNA form, the CDR3 reads TGCGCCAGCAGCTTGGAGGCAGCAGGACCTCAAGAGACCCAGTACTTC. This encodes CASSLEAAGPQETQYF.